Described below is a single T cell receptor (beta chain) sequence and its context. Its antigen is as yet unknown. These data belong to a study of CD4 T cells in relation to SARS-CoV-2 and coronaviruses. Study at large: ViraFEST: roughly ten-day antigen culture of PBMCs, then TCR beta CDR3 sequencing.

Naive or memory CD4+ cells were cultured 1:1 with T cell-depleted PBMCs plus CEF. Study results and limitations: The assay detects memory recall responses, not culture-primed primary responses.

Survey-level TCR-beta sequencing used DNA from CEF-cultured naive and memory CD4+ T cells. The table came from immunoSEQ multiplex PCR; TCRdb's copy has only in-frame clones and leaves some out. This sample has just over 35,000 clones, with about four fifths found just once. Germline CDR1 is MNHEY and CDR2 is SMNVEV (reference sequence). The CDR3 consists of 14 residues. Trimming shortened V by 5 bases and J by 2 bases, and 12 bases separated the two germline ends. The sample consisted of naive CD4+ T cells from PBMCs, cultured in vitro. The sample's subset: naive CD4+ T cells isolated by negative enrichment. This clonotype was obtained from an adult with COVID-19. The genes are TRBV27 and TRBJ1-1; no definite D call. DNA of the CDR3: TGTGCCAGCAGTCACGGAACTGACAACACTGAAGCTTTCTTT. Translation gives CASSHGTDNTEAFF.